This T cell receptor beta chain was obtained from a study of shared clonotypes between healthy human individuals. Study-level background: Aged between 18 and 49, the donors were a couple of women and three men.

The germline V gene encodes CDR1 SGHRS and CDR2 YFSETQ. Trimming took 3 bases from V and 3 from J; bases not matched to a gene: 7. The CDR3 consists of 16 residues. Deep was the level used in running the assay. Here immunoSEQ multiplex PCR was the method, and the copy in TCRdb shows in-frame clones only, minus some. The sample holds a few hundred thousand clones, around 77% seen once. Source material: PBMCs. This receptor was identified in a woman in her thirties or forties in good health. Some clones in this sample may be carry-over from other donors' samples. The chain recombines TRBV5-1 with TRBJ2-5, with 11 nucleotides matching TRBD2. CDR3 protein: CASSSPLAGGKETQYF. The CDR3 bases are TGCGCCAGCAGCTCCCCCTTAGCGGGAGGGAAAGAGACCCAGTACTTC. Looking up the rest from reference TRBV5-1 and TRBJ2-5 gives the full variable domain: KAGVTQTPRYLIKTRGQQVTLSCSPISGHRSVSWYQQTPGQGLQFLFEYFSETQRNKGNFPGRFSGRQFSNSRSEMNVSTLELGDSALYLCASSSPLAGGKETQYFGPGTRLLVL.